This record covers a single T cell receptor (beta chain). Its antigen remains undetermined. The cohort consisted of approximately 670 healthy bone marrow donors. Cohort members were all nominally healthy when sampled, although unrecorded immune exposures were likely present. The donor was CMV seronegative and was included in the group of about 400 seronegative cohort members. Each donor provided a peripheral blood sample, and peripheral blood mononuclear cells were used for TCR beta sequencing. Genomic DNA extraction from the blood cell samples was performed with the Qiagen DNeasy Blood Extraction Kit. These data belong to a study of cytomegalovirus exposure and HLA in healthy donors (TCRdb year 2017). Context from the whole study: An earlier analysis of approximately 640 of the donors reported 250 to 300 Gb of sequence data and 117 million unique TCR beta sequences from approximately 180 million T cells. High-throughput TCR immunosequencing, statistical association of individual TCRs with disease status, and machine learning were combined to predict cytomegalovirus infection status. The genetic ancestry cluster associated with self-reported Caucasian donors included 81% of the roughly 400 genotyped donors. Among under 450 genotyped donors of the cohort, an average of approximately 240,000 unique TCR beta nucleotide sequences were sequenced per donor, around 20% of them non-productive. About 280 gigabases of sequencing data and around 85 million unique TCR sequences made up an early release that covered around 640 HLA-typed donors. Donor age, sex, ethnicity and CMV serostatus were compiled alongside the repertoire data. All discovery cohort repertoires had been generated on a single sequencing platform. Because of strong linkage in the cohort, five DR-DQ haplotypes were treated as single units for association and clustering. Along with the roughly 670-subject first cohort, a separate validation cohort of over a hundred different subjects was used. The study aimed to test whether cataloging public T cell receptors could reveal signatures of past pathogen exposure. A later analysis re-analyzed previously published TCR beta repertoires from 666 donors and added high-resolution HLA genotyping to study TCR occurrence patterns. In the later analysis, no new phenotypic data were used to find candidate immune exposures; instead, reliance was placed on TCR beta sequences and their occurrence across donors. The number of typed donors differed by locus: roughly 620-640 for A, B, C, DRB1 and DQB1; approximately 520 for DQA1; 606 for DPA1; and some 450 for DPB1. Class I and class II HLA loci were covered by the typing at four-digit resolution. A later genetic analysis took genome-wide SNP genotypes for about three fifths of the 666 donors and used that subset as a discovery cohort. The study profiled the T cell repertoires of hundreds of subjects by immunosequencing and related them to cytomegalovirus serostatus. To decide whether each TCR beta V gene segment behaved as functional or pseudogenic, an earlier analysis of fewer than 750 of the donors relied on high-throughput TCR beta sequencing. What the work shows at the level of the full study, not this receptor alone: Presence/absence analyses assumed roughly uniform sequencing depth across donors, an assumption that may not hold. The study listed 164 TCR beta chains as associated with cytomegalovirus. Strong co-occurrence of HLA alleles, especially DR and DQ, made assigning TCR associations to individual alleles difficult. A later analysis found that most CMV-associated TCR beta chains appeared HLA-restricted, with HLA associations seemingly driven largely by CMV exposure. A further reported finding was that TCR beta sequences accurately predicted the HLA-A and HLA-B alleles for most subjects in the first cohort. For the cohort, immune exposure information was limited to CMV serostatus. A later genetic analysis reported fewer N-insertions in productive TCRs among donors in an Asian-associated ancestry cluster than the roughly 720-donor mean. It was suggested by the authors that the approach could potentially be generalized to other disease states and immunological phenotypes. Some IMGT-functional V segments, including TRBV6-2 and TRBV6-3, could not be distinguished by the 87-base-pair reads and were therefore excluded. A group of highly shared sequence variants was considered likely to be a technical artifact of the sequencing pipeline. Several of the top co-occurrence clusters appeared to be linked to parvovirus B19, influenza, CMV and Epstein-Barr virus, according to a later analysis. Linkage disequilibrium might explain the correlated functional status among segregating V segments, but an unknown experimental factor could not be excluded. At a false discovery rate of 0.05, a later analysis linked approximately 18,000 TCR beta sequences to specific HLA alleles. Broadly in line with IMGT annotations, most TCR beta V segments showed up in productive rearrangements about 87% or about 30% of the time in an earlier analysis of approximately 600 of the donors. Because counts were too low, 15 to 20 rarely observed V segments, including chromosome 9 orphons, were excluded from the earlier analysis of around 590 of the donors. Compared with equally common non-associated chains, HLA-associated TCR beta chains in a later analysis were more clonally expanded and had lower generation probabilities. Cytomegalovirus status was reported to be diagnosed by the classifier with high specificity and sensitivity in both the original and validation cohorts. In vitro tests confirmed that three of the cytomegalovirus-associated TCR beta chains recognize cytomegalovirus antigens. While some public TCRs were present in many individuals, most TCR sequences turned up only very rarely across donors. A later analysis found that TCR association rates varied across HLA loci, with DRB1 alleles showing the most associated TCRs and HLA-C alleles the fewest. In a later genetic analysis, a missense DCLRE1C variant was associated with V-gene and J-gene trimming of TCR beta chains, and the association was replicated in an independent cohort. HLA typing was unavailable for some donors at each locus, so association tests used only the typed subset. In this cohort, only TCR beta chains were sequenced, and detectable features were limited by the absence of alpha or paired-chain data.

The V end loses 0 bases and the J end loses 5 bases, and a stretch of 18 bases separates them. The cysteine opens and the phenylalanine closes a CDR3 of 17 amino acids. Only the CDR3 part of the read is kept: 51 bases, read in frame from the first base. The germline V gene supplies CDR1 SGHRS and CDR2 YFSETQ. The library came from the immunoSEQ multiplex PCR assay. For the multiplex PCR, a mixture combining 60 forward primers for TCR Vbeta segments and 13 reverse primers for TCR Jbeta segments was used. The CDR3 region of rearranged TCR beta genes was amplified from genomic DNA by a multiplex PCR assay. On the Illumina HiSeq System, the amplified TCR beta libraries were sequenced as 87-base-pair reads. The study's processing was this. In a later analysis, 77 million or so unique TCR beta chains were counted across the roughly 670 repertoires, and roughly 10 million of these chains were shared by at least two donors. Raw reads were error-corrected and collapsed into unique sequences with a nearest-neighbor algorithm that merged closely related sequences to remove PCR and sequencing errors. Alignment of CDR3 sequences to IMGT reference sequences was used to assign V, D and J gene segments. For a sequence to be retained, a match of at least six nucleotides was required to both a V gene segment and a J gene segment. A rearrangement was called productive if the CDR3 had no stop codons and remained in frame with V and J, and every other rearrangement was called non-productive. CDR3 was defined by IMGT convention, running from the second conserved V-encoded cysteine to the conserved J-encoded phenylalanine. In an earlier analysis of around 600 of the donors, sequences lacking an unambiguous match to a single V gene segment were excluded. An earlier analysis of a few hundred of the donors classified V segments as functional when productive rearrangements were above 56.7% and as segregating when the standard deviation between donors was above 5%. A statistical classification framework was built for diagnosing cytomegalovirus status from the catalog of TCR beta chain sequences. A later analysis assigned V and J genes by comparing TCR nucleotide sequences with IMGT/GENE-DB human TR gene sequences. In a later analysis, CDR3 sequences and most-parsimonious VDJ recombination scenarios were assigned using the TCRdist pipeline. A later analysis defined each TCR beta chain by its CDR3 amino acid sequence plus V-gene family, and excluded reads lacking a unique V-gene family. As a way to deal with suspected cross-contamination and a sequencing artifact, a later analysis dropped 500 to 700 nucleotide sequences that were highly shared and had low generation probability. In a later analysis, a clonal expansion index was calculated for each public chain from normalized within-repertoire ranks of inferred template counts. A later analysis computed generation probabilities with a VDJ recombination model fitted to out-of-frame rearrangements, and checked the results against IGoR. In a later analysis, TCR-TCR, TCR-HLA and TCR-CMV co-occurrence was scored with hypergeometric tests, and a repertoire-size bias correction was applied to TCR pairs. False discovery rates were estimated in a later analysis by permuting HLA or CMV assignments 20 times. In a later analysis, co-occurring TCRs were grouped with DBSCAN, and TCRdist sequence similarity was added when clustering was performed within HLA-allele-positive subsets. For co-occurrence clustering, repertoires with fewer than 30,000 or more than 120,000 public chains were excluded, along with 4 to 6 repertoires with anomalous nucleotide sharing. As stored in TCRdb, this immuneACCESS dataset retains in-frame rearrangements with V and J assigned. A fraction of the clones does not appear; measured against another copy, unresolved V genes explain less than half of the discrepancy, and the remainder lacks a known reason. That table supplies the V and J calls and clone size; D and trimming were determined from the DNA. The sample table records over 90,000 clones. The ten largest account for roughly 3.5% of the sample.

This clonotype was sampled from a man in his forties in good health and CMV-seronegative. The sample comprised PBMCs. The V and J segments used are TRBV5-1 and TRBJ2-1; the best D guess is TRBD2, with 6 bases matching. The CDR3 here reads CASSLGAGFGGNNEQFF. In nucleotide form, the sequence is TGCGCCAGCAGCTTGGGGGCAGGGTTTGGAGGGAACAATGAGCAGTTCTTC.